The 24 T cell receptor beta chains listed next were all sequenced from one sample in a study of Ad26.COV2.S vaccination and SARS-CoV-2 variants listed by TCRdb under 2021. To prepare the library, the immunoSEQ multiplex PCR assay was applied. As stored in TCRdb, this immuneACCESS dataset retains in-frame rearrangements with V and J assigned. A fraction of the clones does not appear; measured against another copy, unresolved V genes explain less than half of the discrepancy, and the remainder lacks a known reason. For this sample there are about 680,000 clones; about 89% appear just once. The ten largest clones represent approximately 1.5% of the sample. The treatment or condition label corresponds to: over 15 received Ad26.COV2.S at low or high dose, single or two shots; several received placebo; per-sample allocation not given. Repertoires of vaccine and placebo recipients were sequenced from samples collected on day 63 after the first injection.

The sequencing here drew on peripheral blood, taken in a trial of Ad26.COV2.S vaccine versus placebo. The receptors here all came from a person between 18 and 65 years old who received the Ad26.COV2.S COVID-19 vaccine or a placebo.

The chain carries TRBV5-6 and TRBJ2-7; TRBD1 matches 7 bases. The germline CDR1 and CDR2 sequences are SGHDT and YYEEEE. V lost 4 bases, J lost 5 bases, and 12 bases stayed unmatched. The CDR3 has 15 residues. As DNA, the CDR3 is TGTGCCAGCAGCGCACACGGGACAGCTGAGGACGAGCAGTACTTC. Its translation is CASSAHGTAEDEQYF.

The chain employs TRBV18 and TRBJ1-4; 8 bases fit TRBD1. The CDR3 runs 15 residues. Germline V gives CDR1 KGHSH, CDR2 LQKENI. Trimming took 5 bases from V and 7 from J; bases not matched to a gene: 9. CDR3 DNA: TGTGCCAGCTCAGCGGACAGGGCGACGGGTGAAAAACTGTTTTTT. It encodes CASSADRATGEKLFF.

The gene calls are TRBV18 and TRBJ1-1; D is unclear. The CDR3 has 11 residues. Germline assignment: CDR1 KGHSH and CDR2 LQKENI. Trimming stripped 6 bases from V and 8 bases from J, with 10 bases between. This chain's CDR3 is CASSTWQEAFF. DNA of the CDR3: TGTGCCAGCTCGACCTGGCAGGAAGCTTTCTTT.

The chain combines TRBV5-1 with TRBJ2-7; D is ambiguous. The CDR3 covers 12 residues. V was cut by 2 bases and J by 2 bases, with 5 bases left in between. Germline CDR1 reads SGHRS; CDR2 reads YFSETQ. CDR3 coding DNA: TGCGCCAGCAGCTTTGACACCTACGAGCAGTACTTC. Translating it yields CASSFDTYEQYF.

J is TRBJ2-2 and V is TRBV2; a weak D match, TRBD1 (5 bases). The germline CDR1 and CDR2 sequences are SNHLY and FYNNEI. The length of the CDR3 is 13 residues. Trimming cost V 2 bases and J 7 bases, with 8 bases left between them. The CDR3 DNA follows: TGTGCCAGCAGTGAATTGGGGCTCGGGGAGCTGTTTTTT. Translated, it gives CASSELGLGELFF.

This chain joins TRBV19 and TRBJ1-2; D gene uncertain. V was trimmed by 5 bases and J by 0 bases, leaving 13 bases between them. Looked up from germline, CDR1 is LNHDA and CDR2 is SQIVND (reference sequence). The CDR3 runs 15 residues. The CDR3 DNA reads TGTGCCAGTAGTCCGTCACCGGGAACTAACTATGGCTACACCTTC. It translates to CASSPSPGTNYGYTF.

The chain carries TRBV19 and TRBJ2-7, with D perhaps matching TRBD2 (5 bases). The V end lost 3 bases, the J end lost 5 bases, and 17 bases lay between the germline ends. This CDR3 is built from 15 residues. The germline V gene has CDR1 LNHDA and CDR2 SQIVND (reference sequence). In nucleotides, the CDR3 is TGTGCCAGTAGTATTAACCCCCTCGCCGGGGACGAGCAGTACTTC. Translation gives CASSINPLAGDEQYF.

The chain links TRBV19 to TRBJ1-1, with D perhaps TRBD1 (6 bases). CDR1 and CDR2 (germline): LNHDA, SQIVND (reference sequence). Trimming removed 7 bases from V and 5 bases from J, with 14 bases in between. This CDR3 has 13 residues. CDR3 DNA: TGTGCCAGTACTAAAGGAGGGGGGACTGAAGCTTTCTTT. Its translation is CASTKGGGTEAFF. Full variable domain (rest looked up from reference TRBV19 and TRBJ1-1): DGGITQSPKYLFRKEGQNVTLSCEQNLNHDAMYWYRQDPGQGLRLIYYSQIVNDFQKGDIAEGYSVSREKKESFPLTVTSAQKNPTAFYLCASTKGGGTEAFFGQGTRLTVV.

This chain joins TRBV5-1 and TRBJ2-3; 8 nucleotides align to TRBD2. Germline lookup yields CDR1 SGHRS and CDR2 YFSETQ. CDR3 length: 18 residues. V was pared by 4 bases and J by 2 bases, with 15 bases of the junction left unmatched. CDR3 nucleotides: TGCGCCAGCAGCCCCAGTCCCGGGACTAGGGGAGTCACAGATACGCAGTATTTT. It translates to CASSPSPGTRGVTDTQYF.

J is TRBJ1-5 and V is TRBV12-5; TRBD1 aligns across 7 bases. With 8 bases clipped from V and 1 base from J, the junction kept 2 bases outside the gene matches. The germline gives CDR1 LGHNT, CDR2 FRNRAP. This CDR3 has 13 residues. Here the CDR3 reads CASQGDSNQPQHF. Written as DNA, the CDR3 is TGTGCTAGTCAGGGGGACAGCAATCAGCCCCAGCATTTT.

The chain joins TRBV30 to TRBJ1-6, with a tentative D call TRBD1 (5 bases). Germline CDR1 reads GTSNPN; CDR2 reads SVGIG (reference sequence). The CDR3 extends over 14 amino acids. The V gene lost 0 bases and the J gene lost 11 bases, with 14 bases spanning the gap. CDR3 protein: CAWSVGLRDAPLHF. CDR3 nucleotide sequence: TGTGCCTGGAGTGTAGGGCTCAGGGATGCACCCCTCCACTTT.

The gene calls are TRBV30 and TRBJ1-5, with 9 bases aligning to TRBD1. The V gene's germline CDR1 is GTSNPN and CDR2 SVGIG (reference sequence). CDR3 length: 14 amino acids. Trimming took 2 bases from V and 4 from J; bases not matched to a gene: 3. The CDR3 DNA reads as TGTGCCTGGAGTTCCGGACAGGGGAATCAGCCCCAGCATTTT. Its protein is CAWSSGQGNQPQHF.

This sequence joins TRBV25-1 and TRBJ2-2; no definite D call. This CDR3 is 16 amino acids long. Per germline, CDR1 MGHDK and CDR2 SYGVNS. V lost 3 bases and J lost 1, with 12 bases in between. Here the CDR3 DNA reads TGTGCCAGCAGTGACTCACAGAGACTGAACACCGGGGAGCTGTTTTTT. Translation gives CASSDSQRLNTGELFF.

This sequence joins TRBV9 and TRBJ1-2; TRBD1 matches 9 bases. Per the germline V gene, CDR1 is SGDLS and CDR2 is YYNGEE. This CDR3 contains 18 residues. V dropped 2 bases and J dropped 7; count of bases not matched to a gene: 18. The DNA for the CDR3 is TGTGCCAGCAGCGTGGACCCGGGACAGGGAGGGGTTTCGAGTGGCTACACCTTC. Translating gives CASSVDPGQGGVSSGYTF.

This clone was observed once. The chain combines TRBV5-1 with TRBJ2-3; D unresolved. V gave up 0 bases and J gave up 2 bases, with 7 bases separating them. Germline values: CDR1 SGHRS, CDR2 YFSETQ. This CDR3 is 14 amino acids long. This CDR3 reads CASSLADYTDTQYF. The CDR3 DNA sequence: TGCGCCAGCAGCTTGGCTGATTACACAGATACGCAGTATTTT.

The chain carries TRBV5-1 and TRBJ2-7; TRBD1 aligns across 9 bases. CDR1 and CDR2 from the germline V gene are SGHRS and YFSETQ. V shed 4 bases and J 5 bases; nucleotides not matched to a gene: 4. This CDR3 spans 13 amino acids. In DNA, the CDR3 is TGCGCCAGCAGCGCTACAGGGGGCAACGAGCAGTACTTC. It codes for CASSATGGNEQYF.

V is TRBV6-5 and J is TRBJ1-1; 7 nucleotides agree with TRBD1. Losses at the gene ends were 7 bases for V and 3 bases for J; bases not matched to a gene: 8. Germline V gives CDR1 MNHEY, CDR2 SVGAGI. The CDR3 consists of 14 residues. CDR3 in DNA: TGTGCCAGCATTAAGGACAGGCGGGACACTGAAGCTTTCTTT. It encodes CASIKDRRDTEAFF.

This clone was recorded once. CDR3 sequence (DNA): TGCGCCAGCAGCTCGGTAGCGGCGGACGAGACCCAGTACTTC. This sequence encodes CASSSVAADETQYF. This chain connects TRBV5-1 to TRBJ2-5, with D possibly TRBD2 on 6 matching bases. V lost 3 bases, J lost 5 bases, and 14 bases lay in between. This CDR3 region has 14 residues. Germline loops: CDR1 SGHRS, CDR2 YFSETQ.

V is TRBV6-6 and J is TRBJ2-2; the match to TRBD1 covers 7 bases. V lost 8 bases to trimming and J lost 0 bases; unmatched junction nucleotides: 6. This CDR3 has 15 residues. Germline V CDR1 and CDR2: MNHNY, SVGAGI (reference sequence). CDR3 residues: CASHSRGSNTGELFF. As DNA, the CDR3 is TGTGCCAGCCACTCCAGGGGGTCGAACACCGGGGAGCTGTTTTTT.

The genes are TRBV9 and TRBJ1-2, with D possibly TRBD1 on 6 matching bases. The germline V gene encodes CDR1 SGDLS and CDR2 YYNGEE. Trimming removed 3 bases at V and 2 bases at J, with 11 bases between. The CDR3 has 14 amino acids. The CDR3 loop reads CASSEQGLNYGYTF. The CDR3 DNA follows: TGTGCCAGCAGCGAACAGGGCCTCAACTATGGCTACACCTTC.

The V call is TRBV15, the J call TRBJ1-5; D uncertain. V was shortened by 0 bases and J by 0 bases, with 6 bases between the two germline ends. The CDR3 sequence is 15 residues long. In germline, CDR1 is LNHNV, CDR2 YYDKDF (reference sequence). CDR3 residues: CATSRDALSNQPQHF. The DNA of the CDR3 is TGTGCCACCAGCAGAGATGCCCTTAGCAATCAGCCCCAGCATTTT.

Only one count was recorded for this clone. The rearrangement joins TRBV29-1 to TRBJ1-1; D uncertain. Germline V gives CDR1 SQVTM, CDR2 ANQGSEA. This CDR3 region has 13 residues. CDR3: CSCGLPPVTEAFF. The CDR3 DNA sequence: TGCAGTTGCGGACTCCCCCCGGTCACTGAAGCTTTCTTT. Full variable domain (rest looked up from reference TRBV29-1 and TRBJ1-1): SAVISQKPSRDICQRGTSLTIQCQVDSQVTMMFWYRQQPGQSLTLIATANQGSEATYESGFVIDKFPISRPNLTFSTLTVSNMSPEDSSIYLCSCGLPPVTEAFFGQGTRLTVV.

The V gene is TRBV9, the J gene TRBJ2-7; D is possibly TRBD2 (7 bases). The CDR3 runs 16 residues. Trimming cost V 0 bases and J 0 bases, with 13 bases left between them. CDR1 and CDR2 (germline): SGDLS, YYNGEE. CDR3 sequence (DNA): TGTGCCAGCAGCGTAGGGGGGGGCACCACCTCCTACGAGCAGTACTTC. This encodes CASSVGGGTTSYEQYF.

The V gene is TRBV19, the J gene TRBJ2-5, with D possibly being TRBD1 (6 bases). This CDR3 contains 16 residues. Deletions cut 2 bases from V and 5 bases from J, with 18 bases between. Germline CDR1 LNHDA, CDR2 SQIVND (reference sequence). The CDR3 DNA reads TGTGCCAGTAGTATAACCCGCGACAGGCTGGGGGAGACCCAGTACTTC. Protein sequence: CASSITRDRLGETQYF. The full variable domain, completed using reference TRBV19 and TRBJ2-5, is DGGITQSPKYLFRKEGQNVTLSCEQNLNHDAMYWYRQDPGQGLRLIYYSQIVNDFQKGDIAEGYSVSREKKESFPLTVTSAQKNPTAFYLCASSITRDRLGETQYFGPGTRLLVL.